These T cell receptor beta chains were read from a single sample in a study of shared T cell receptors in the human thymus. TCRdb's copy holds only in-frame clones and misses some; the assay was immunoSEQ multiplex PCR. The data show about 380,000 clones, roughly 94% seen once. Sample: thymocytes. The receptors shown here come from a human donor. CDR3s include the opening cysteine and the closing phenylalanine or tryptophan. A D gene is named only where the DNA matches it firmly. Rows may omit the clone size; those that give it use once, few, many or a size class.

NA,NA,14,TRBJ2-3,TRBV7-9,CASSLSRSTDTQYF,TGTGCCAGCAGCTTATCCAGAAGCACAGATACGCAGTATTTT
NA,TRBD2,15,TRBJ2-1,TRBV7-6,CASSLARTSEDEQFF,TGTGCCAGCAGCTTAGCTCGGACTAGCGAGGATGAGCAGTTCTTC
NA,NA,13,TRBJ2-7,TRBV27,CASRSRDSYEQYF,TGTGCCAGCAGATCCCGGGACTCCTACGAGCAGTACTTC
once,TRBD2,16,TRBJ2-1,TRBV15,CATSWIAGGFYNEQFF,TGTGCCACCAGCTGGATAGCGGGAGGGTTCTACAATGAGCAGTTCTTC
NA,NA,17,TRBJ2-2,TRBV2,CASSEPGVLRNTGELFF,TGTGCCAGCAGTGAACCAGGTGTCCTACGTAACACCGGGGAGCTGTTTTTT
NA,NA,14,TRBJ2-2,TRBV4-1,CASSQGPGGGELFF,TGCGCCAGCAGCCAAGGGCCCGGCGGCGGGGAGCTGTTTTTT
NA,NA,13,TRBJ1-2,TRBV28,CASSPSHGYGYTF,TGTGCCAGCAGTCCGTCACACGGGTATGGCTACACCTTC
NA,TRBD1,19,TRBJ1-1,TRBV5-6,CASSLGDRADFREKTEAFF,TGTGCCAGCAGCTTGGGGGACAGGGCGGACTTTAGAGAGAAAACTGAAGCTTTCTTT
NA,NA,17,TRBJ2-1,TRBV15,CATSHTRDHKKYNEQFF,TGTGCCACCAGTCATACCCGGGACCATAAAAAATACAATGAGCAGTTCTTC
NA,NA,13,TRBJ1-5,TRBV29-1,CSVGGGGNQPQHF,TGCAGCGTTGGGGGAGGAGGCAATCAGCCCCAGCATTTT
NA,TRBD2,16,TRBJ2-7,TRBV15,CATSRRGGGSTYEQYF,TGTGCCACCAGCCGCCGTGGGGGGGGGTCCACCTACGAGCAGTACTTC
NA,TRBD2,13,TRBJ2-7,TRBV19,CASNAGGPGEQYF,TGTGCCAGTAACGCGGGAGGGCCTGGGGAGCAGTACTTC
NA,NA,16,TRBJ2-1,TRBV4-3,CASSQVGAEFYNEQFF,TGCGCCAGCAGCCAAGTAGGGGCAGAGTTTTACAATGAGCAGTTCTTC
NA,NA,14,TRBJ1-3,TRBV10-2,CASSEPPGKDTIYF,TGCGCCAGCAGTGAGCCCCCCGGGAAGGACACCATATATTTT
once,NA,15,TRBJ2-5,TRBV6-5,CASSYQVGMGETQYF,TGTGCCAGCAGTTACCAAGTGGGGATGGGGGAGACCCAGTACTTC
NA,TRBD1,16,TRBJ1-1,TRBV19,CASSIDLWDSNTEAFF,TGTGCCAGTAGTATAGATCTGTGGGACAGTAACACTGAAGCTTTCTTT
NA,NA,18,TRBJ2-6,TRBV11-1,CASSFAPNRVGGANVLTF,TGTGCCAGCAGCTTTGCACCAAATCGGGTTGGTGGGGCCAACGTCCTGACTTTC
NA,NA,17,TRBJ2-5,TRBV10-2,CASSDAAAGHSWETQYF,TGCGCCAGCAGTGATGCGGCGGCAGGGCATTCATGGGAGACCCAGTACTTC
NA,NA,15,TRBJ2-7,TRBV6-6,CASSYGGDESYEQYF,TGTGCCAGCAGTTACGGGGGAGATGAATCCTACGAGCAGTACTTC
NA,NA,18,TRBJ2-1,TRBV4-3,CASSLTGDTLSSYNEQFF,TGCGCCAGCAGCCTGACAGGCGATACCCTAAGCTCCTACAATGAGCAGTTCTTC
NA,NA,15,TRBJ2-3,TRBV7-2,CAKGVAGPITDTQYF,TGTGCCAAGGGGGTAGCGGGTCCCATCACAGATACGCAGTATTTT
NA,NA,14,TRBJ1-1,TRBV28,CASSFFGGLTEAFF,TGTGCCAGCAGTTTCTTCGGGGGACTCACTGAAGCTTTCTTT
NA,TRBD1,13,TRBJ1-5,TRBV2,CASMGTVNQPQHF,TGTGCCAGCATGGGGACAGTCAATCAGCCCCAGCATTTT
NA,NA,15,TRBJ1-5,TRBV9,CASSVEGTVTQPQHF,TGTGCCAGCAGCGTAGAAGGGACGGTAACCCAGCCCCAGCATTTT
NA,NA,15,TRBJ2-7,TRBV5-5,CASSFPPLLRREQYF,TGTGCCAGCAGCTTCCCGCCCTTATTGAGGAGGGAGCAGTACTTC
NA,TRBD1,14,TRBJ1-3,TRBV5-4,CASSVTGGGNTIYF,TGTGCCAGCAGCGTGACAGGGGGCGGAAACACCATATATTTT
NA,NA,12,TRBJ2-1,TRBV5-8,CASSFARYEQFF,TGTGCCAGCAGCTTCGCCCGGTATGAGCAGTTCTTC
NA,NA,13,TRBJ2-1,TRBV27,CASSSETSDEQFF,TGTGCCAGCAGTTCGGAAACCTCGGATGAGCAGTTCTTC
NA,NA,11,TRBJ2-7,TRBV18,CASPASYEQYF,TGTGCCAGCCCAGCCTCCTACGAGCAGTACTTC
NA,TRBD2,18,TRBJ2-1,TRBV4-2,CASSQDLGRLAGPNEQFF,TGTGCCAGCAGCCAAGATCTCGGTAGACTAGCGGGTCCCAATGAGCAGTTCTTC
NA,NA,15,TRBJ1-1,TRBV6-4,CASRRWGNGNTEAFF,TGTGCCAGCAGGCGGTGGGGGAACGGGAACACTGAAGCTTTCTTT